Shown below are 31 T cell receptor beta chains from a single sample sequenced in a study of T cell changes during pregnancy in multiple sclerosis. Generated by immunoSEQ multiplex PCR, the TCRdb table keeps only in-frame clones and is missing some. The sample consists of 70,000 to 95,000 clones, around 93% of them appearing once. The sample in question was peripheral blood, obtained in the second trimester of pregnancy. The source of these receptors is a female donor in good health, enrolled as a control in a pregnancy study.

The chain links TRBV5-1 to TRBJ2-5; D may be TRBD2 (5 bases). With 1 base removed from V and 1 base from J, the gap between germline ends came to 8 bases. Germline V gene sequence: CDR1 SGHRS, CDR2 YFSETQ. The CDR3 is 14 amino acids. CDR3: CASSLLGSQETQYF. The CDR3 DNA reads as TGCGCCAGCAGCTTGTTGGGGAGCCAAGAGACCCAGTACTTC.

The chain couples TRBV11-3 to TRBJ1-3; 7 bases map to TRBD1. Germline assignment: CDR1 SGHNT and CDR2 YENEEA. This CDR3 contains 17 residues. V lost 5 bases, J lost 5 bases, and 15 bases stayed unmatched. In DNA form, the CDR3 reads TGTGCCAGCAGCCTTATGGACAGGAGGCGTGACAGAAACACCATATATTTT. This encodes CASSLMDRRRDRNTIYF.

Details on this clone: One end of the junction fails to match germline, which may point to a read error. As DNA, the CDR3 is TGTGCTAGCAGCTTCTACTCATCACGGGGGGAGCGCAGGTGGGACCAGTACTTC. As protein: CASSFYSSRGERRWDQYF. The chain employs TRBV7-7 and TRBJ2-5; 7 bases are a match to TRBD2. Germline V lookup: CDR1 SSHAT, CDR2 FNYEAQ (reference sequence). The CDR3 is made up of 18 amino acids.

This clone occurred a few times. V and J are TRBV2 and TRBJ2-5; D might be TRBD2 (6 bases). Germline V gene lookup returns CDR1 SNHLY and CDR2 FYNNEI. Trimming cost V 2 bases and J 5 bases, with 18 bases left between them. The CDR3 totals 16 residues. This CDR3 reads CASSEIGVSAGETQYF. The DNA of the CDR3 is TGTGCCAGCAGTGAAATTGGGGTGTCGGCGGGGGAGACCCAGTACTTC. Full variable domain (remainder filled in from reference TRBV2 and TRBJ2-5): EPEVTQTPSHQVTQMGQEVILRCVPISNHLYFYWYRQILGQKVEFLVSFYNNEISEKSEIFDDQFSVERPDGSNFTLKIRSTKLEDSAMYFCASSEIGVSAGETQYFGPGTRLLVL.

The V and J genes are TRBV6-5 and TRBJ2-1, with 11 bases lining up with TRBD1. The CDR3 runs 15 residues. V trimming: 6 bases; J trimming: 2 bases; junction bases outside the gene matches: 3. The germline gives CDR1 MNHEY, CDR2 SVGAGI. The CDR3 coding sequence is TGTGCCAGCAGCAAGGGACAGGGGGCCTACAATGAGCAGTTCTTC. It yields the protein CASSKGQGAYNEQFF.

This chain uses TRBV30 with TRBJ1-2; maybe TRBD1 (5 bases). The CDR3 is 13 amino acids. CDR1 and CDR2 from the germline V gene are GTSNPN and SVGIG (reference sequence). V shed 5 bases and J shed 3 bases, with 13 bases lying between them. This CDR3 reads CAWGEGAYYGYTF. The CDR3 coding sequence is TGTGCCTGGGGGGAAGGGGCCTACTATGGCTACACCTTC.

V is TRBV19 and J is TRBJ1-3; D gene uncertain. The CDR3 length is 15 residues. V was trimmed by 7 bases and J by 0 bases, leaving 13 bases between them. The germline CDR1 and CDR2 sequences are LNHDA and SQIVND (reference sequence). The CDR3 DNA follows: TGTGCCAGTACCATTAACTGGTTCTCTGGAAACACCATATATTTT. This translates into CASTINWFSGNTIYF.

CDR3 amino acids: CASSSRPGGGRETQYF. Written as DNA, the CDR3 is TGTGCCAGCAGTTCCCGACCGGGAGGGGGACGAGAGACCCAGTACTTC. The chain uses TRBV25-1 and TRBJ2-5; 8 bases line up with TRBD2. Germline CDR1 is MGHDK and CDR2 is SYGVNS. V lost 5 bases and J lost 4; bases outside the gene matches: 12. The CDR3 is made up of 16 amino acids.

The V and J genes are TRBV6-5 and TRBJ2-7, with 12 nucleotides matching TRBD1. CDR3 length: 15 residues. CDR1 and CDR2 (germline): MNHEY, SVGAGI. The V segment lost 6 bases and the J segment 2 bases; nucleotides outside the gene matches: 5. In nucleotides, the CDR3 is TGTGCCAGCAGCTACCGGGACAGGGGGCCCTACGAGCAGTACTTC. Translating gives CASSYRDRGPYEQYF.

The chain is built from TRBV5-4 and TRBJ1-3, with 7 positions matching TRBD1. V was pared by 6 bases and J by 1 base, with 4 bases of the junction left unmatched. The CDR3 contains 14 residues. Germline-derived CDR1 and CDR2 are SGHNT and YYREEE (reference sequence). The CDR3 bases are TGTGCCAGCACCTCCAGGGGGTCTGGAAACACCATATATTTT. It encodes CASTSRGSGNTIYF.

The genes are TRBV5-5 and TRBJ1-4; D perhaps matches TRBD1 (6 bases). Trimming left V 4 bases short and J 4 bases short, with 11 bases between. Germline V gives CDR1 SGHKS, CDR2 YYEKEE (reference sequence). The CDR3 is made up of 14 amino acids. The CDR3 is CASSLGQINEKLFF. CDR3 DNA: TGTGCCAGCAGCCTCGGACAGATTAATGAAAAACTGTTTTTT.

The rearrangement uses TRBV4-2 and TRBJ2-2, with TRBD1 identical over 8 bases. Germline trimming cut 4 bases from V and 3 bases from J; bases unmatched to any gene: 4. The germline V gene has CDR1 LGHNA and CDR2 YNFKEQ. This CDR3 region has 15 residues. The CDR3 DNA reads TGTGCCAGCAGCCGCCAGACAGGGGACACCGGGGAGCTGTTTTTT. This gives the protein CASSRQTGDTGELFF.

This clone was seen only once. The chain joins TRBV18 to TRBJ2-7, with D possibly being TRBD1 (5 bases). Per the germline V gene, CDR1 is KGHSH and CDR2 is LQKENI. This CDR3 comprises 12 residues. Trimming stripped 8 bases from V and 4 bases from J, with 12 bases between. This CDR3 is CASRREFYEQYF. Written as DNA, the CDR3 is TGTGCCAGCCGCAGGGAATTTTACGAGCAGTACTTC.

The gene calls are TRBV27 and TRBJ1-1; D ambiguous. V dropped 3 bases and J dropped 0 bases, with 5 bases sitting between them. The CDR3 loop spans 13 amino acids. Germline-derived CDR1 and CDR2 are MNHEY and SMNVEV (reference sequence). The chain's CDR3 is CASSLELNTEAFF. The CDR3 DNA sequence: TGTGCCAGCAGTTTGGAGCTGAACACTGAAGCTTTCTTT.

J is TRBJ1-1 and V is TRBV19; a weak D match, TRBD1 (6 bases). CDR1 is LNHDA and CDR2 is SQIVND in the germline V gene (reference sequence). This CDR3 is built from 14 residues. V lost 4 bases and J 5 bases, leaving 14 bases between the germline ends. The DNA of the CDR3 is TGTGCCAGTAGTACGTTACAGGGTAGGACTGAAGCTTTCTTT. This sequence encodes CASSTLQGRTEAFF.

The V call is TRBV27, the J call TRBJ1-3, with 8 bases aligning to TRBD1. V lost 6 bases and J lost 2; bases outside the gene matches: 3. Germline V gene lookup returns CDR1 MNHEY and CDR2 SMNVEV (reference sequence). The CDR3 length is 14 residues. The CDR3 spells CASRLTGAGNTIYF. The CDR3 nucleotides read TGTGCCAGCAGACTGACAGGGGCTGGAAACACCATATATTTT.

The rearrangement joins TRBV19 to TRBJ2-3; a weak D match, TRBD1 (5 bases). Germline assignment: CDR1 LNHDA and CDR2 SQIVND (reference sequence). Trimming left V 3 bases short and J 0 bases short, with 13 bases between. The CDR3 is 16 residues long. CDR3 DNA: TGTGCCAGTAGTATCAGGGAAGCTAGGAGCACAGATACGCAGTATTTT. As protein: CASSIREARSTDTQYF. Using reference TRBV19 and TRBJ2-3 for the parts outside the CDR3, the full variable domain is DGGITQSPKYLFRKEGQNVTLSCEQNLNHDAMYWYRQDPGQGLRLIYYSQIVNDFQKGDIAEGYSVSREKKESFPLTVTSAQKNPTAFYLCASSIREARSTDTQYFGPGTRLTVL.

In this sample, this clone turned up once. CDR3 protein: CASSLALTSGGQETQYF. In nucleotides, the CDR3 is TGTGCCAGCAGCTTAGCGCTCACTAGCGGGGGTCAAGAGACCCAGTACTTC. V is TRBV7-6 and J is TRBJ2-5, with 11 bases aligning to TRBD2. Germline V gene lookup returns CDR1 SGHVS and CDR2 FNYEAQ. J lost 2 bases, V lost 0 bases, and 5 bases had no gene match. The CDR3 totals 17 residues.

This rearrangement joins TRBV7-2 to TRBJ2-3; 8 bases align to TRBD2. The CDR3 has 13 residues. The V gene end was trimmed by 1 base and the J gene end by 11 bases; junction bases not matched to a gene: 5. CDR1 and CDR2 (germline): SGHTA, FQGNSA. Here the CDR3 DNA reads TGTGCCAGCAGCTTAGAGGGACTAGGTTTGCAGTATTTT. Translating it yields CASSLEGLGLQYF.

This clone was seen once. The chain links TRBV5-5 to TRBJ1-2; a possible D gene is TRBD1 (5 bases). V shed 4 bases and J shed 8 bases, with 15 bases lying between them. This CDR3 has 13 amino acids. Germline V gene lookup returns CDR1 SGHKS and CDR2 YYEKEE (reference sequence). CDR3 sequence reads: CASSTTAMEGYTF. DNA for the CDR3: TGTGCCAGCAGCACGACAGCGATGGAGGGCTACACCTTC.

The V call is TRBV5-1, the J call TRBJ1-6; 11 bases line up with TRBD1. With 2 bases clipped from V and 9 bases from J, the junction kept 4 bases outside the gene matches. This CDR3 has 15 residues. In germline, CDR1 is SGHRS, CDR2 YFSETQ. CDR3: CASSFGDRGFSPLHF. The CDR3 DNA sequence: TGCGCCAGCAGCTTTGGGGACAGGGGGTTTTCACCCCTCCACTTT. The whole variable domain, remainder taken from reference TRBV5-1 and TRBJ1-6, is KAGVTQTPRYLIKTRGQQVTLSCSPISGHRSVSWYQQTPGQGLQFLFEYFSETQRNKGNFPGRFSGRQFSNSRSEMNVSTLELGDSALYLCASSFGDRGFSPLHFGNGTRLTVT.

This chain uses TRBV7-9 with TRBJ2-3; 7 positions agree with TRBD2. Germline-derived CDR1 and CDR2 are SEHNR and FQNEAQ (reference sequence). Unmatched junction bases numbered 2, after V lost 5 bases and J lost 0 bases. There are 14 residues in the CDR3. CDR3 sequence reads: CASSPRGSTDTQYF. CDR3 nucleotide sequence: TGTGCCAGCAGCCCGCGGGGGAGCACAGATACGCAGTATTTT.

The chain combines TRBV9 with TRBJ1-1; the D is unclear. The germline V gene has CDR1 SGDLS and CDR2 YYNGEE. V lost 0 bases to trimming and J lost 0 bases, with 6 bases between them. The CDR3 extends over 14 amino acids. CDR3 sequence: CASSVVQMNTEAFF. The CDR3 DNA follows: TGTGCCAGCAGCGTAGTTCAGATGAACACTGAAGCTTTCTTT.

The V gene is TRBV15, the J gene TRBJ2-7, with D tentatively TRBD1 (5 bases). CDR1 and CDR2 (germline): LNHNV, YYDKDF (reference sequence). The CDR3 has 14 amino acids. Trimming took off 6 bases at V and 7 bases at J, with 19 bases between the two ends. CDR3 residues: CATSIEQVLGEQYF. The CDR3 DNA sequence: TGTGCCACCAGTATAGAACAGGTTTTGGGGGAGCAGTACTTC.

CDR3 DNA: TGTGCCAGCAGGCCTGGGACAGTAAATCAGCCCCAGCATTTT. It encodes CASRPGTVNQPQHF. This chain uses TRBV6-5 with TRBJ1-5, with TRBD1 matching 7 bases. V was pared by 6 bases and J by 4 bases, with 6 bases of the junction left unmatched. The CDR3 covers 14 residues. Germline loops: CDR1 MNHEY, CDR2 SVGAGI.

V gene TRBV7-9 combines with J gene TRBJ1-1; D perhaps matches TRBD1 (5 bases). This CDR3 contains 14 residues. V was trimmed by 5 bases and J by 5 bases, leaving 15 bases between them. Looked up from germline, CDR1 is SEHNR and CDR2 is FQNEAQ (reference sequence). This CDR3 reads CASSPQLGGTEAFF. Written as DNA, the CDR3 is TGTGCCAGCAGCCCACAACTGGGGGGAACTGAAGCTTTCTTT.

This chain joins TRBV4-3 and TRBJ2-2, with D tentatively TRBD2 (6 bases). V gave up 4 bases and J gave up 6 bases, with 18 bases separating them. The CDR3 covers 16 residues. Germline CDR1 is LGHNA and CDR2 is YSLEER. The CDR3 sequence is CASSLDSGRGPGELFF. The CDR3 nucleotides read TGCGCCAGCAGCCTGGACTCAGGGCGGGGTCCCGGGGAGCTGTTTTTT.

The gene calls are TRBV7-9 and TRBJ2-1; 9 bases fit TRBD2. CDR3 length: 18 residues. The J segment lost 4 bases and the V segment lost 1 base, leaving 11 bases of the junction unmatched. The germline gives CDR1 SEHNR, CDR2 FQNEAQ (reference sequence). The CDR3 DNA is TGTGCCAGCAGCTTAGGGGGGGCCGGAGCGGGGGGTTACAATGAGCAGTTCTTC. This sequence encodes CASSLGGAGAGGYNEQFF. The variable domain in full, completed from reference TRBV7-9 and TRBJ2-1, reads DTGVSQNPRHKITKRGQNVTFRCDPISEHNRLYWYRQTLGQGPEFLTYFQNEAQLEKSRLLSDRFSAERPKGSFSTLEIQRTEQGDSAMYLCASSLGGAGAGGYNEQFFGPGTRLTVL.

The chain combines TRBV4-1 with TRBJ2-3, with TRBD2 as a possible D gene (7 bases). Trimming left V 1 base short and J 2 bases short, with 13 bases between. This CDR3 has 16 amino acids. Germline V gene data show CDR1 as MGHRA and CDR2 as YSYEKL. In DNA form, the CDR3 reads TGCGCCAGCAGCCAAGCTCGGGGGGCCGCCACAGATACGCAGTATTTT. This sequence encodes CASSQARGAATDTQYF.

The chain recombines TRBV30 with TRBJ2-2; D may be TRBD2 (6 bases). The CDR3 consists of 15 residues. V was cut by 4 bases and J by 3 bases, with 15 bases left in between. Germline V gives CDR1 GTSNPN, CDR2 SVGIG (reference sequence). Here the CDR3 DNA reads TGTGCCTGGAAACACGGGACTCTCCACACCGGGGAGCTGTTTTTT. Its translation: CAWKHGTLHTGELFF.

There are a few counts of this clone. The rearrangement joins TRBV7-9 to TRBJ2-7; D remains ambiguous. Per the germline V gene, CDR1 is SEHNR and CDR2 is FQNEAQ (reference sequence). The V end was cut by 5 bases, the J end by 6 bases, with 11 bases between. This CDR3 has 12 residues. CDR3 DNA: TGTGCCAGCAGCCCTTTGGAGCCCGAGCAGTACTTC. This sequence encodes CASSPLEPEQYF.